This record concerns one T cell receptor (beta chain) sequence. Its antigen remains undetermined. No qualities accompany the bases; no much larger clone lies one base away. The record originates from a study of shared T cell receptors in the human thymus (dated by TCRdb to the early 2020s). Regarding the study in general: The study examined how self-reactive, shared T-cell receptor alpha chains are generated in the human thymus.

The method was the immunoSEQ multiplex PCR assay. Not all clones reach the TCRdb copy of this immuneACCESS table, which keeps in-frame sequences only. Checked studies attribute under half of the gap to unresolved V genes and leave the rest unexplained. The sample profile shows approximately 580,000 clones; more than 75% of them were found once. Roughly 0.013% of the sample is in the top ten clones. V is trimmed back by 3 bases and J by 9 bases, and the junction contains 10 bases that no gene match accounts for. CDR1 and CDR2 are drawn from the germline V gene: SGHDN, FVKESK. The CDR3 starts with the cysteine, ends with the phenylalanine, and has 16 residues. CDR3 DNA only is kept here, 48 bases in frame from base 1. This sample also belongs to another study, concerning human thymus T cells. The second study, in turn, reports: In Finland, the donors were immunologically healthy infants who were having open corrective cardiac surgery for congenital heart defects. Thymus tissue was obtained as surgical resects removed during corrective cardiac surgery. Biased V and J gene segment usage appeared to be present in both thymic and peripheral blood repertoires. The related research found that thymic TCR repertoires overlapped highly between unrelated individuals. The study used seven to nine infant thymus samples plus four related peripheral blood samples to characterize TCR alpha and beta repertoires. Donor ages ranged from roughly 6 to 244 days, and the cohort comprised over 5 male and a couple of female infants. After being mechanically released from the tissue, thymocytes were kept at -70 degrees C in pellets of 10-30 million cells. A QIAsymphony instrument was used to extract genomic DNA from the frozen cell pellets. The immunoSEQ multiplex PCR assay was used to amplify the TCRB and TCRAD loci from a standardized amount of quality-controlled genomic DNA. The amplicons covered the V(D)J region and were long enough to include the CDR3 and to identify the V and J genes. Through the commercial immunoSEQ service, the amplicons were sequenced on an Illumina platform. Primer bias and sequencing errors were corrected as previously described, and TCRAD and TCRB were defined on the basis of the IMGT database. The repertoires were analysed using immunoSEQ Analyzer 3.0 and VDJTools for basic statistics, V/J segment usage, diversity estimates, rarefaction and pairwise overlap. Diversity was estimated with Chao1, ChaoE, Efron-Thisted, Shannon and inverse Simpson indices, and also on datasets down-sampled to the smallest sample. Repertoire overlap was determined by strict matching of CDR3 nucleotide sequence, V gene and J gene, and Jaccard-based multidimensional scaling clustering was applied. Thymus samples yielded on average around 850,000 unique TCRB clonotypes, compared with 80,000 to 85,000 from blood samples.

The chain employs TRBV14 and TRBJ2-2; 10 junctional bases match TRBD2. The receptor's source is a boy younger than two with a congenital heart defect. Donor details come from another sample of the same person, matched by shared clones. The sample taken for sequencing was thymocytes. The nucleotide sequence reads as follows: TGTGCCAGCAGCCATGGACTAGCGGAGGGGGTCCGGGAGCTGTTTTTT. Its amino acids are CASSHGLAEGVRELFF.